This T cell receptor beta chain was identified during a study of PD-1 blockade in classical Hodgkin lymphoma. Study-level findings and limits: Relative to healthy donors, newly diagnosed patients reportedly had lower baseline TCR diversity, which was reported as lower still in relapsed/refractory patients. Later analyses included only patients treated at least 1 year post-ASCT. CD4+ TCR diversity, unlike CD8+, rose significantly by C4D1.

Libraries were prepared by immunoSEQ multiplex PCR; TCRdb keeps only in-frame clonotypes and omits some of them. The sample carries about 94,000 clones, 80% to 90% recorded once. A word on this clone: Its target is unknown.

Between the trimmed V and J ends, which lost 2 bases and 0 bases, there was a span of 13 bases. CDR3 length: 16 amino acids. From germline, CDR1 is MNHEY and CDR2 SMNVEV (reference sequence). With no exception, relapse followed autologous stem cell transplantation in all patients, and brentuximab vedotin exposure varied. Best response was recorded as complete response, partial response or progressive disease. The sequence was obtained from a human donor with classical Hodgkin lymphoma. The sequenced sample was peripheral blood mononuclear cells (PBMCs), obtained before the second cycle of nivolumab. The rearrangement joins TRBV27 to TRBJ1-1; D unclear. The CDR3 loop is CASSLKATRMNTEAFF. The DNA for the CDR3 is TGTGCCAGCAGTTTAAAGGCGACCCGAATGAACACTGAAGCTTTCTTT.